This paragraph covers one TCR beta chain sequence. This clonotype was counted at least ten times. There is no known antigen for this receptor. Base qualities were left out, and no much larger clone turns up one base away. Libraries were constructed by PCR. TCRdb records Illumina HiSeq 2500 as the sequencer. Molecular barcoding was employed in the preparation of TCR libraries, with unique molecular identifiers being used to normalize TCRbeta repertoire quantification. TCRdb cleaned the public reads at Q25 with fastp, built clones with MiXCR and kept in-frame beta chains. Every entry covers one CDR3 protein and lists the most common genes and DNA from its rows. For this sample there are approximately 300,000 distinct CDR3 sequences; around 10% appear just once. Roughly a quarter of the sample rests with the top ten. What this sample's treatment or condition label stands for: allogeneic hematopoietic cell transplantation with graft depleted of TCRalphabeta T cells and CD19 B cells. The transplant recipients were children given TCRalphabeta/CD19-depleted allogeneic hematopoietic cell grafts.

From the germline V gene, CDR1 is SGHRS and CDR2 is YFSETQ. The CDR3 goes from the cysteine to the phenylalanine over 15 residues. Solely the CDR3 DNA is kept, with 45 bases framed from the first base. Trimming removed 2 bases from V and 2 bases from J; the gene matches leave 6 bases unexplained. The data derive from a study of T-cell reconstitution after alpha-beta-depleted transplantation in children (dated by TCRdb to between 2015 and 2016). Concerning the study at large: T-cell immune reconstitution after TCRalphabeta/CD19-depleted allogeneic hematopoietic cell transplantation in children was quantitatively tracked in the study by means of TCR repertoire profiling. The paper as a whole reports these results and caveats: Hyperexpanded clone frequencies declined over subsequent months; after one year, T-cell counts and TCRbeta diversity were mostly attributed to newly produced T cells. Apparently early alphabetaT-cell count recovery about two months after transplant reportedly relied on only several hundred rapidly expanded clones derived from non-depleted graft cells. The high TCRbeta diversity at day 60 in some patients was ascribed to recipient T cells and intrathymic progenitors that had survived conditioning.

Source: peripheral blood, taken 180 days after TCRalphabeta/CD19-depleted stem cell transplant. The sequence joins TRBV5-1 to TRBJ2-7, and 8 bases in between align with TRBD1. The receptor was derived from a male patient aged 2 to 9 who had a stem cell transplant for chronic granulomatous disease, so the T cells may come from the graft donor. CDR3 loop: CASSFLKQGAYEQYF. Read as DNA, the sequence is TGCGCCAGCAGCTTCCTGAAACAGGGGGCCTACGAGCAGTACTTC.